The 5 T cell receptor beta chains below come from one sample, sequenced in a study of blood T cells in healthy people across ages. Primed by a sample-barcoded 5' primer and a J-beta primer mix, a second PCR proceeded for about 6 to 11 cycles. In TCRdb, the 5' RACE reads were re-called with MiXCR into one record per CDR3 protein. Among around 520,000 distinct CDR3 sequences, 25% to 35% were seen once, and the ten largest hold approximately 3.6%. The same data also contributed to another study, on T cells of mothers and their children.

Sequenced material: blood. These receptors were taken from a boy under 10 years old in good health.

This clonotype came up many times. The chain uses TRBV6-5 and TRBJ2-2, with 8 bases fitting TRBD1. This CDR3 region has 17 residues. Trimming removed 0 bases from V and 3 bases from J; junction bases left unmatched: 6. The V gene's germline CDR1 is MNHEY and CDR2 SVGAGI. The CDR3 DNA reads as TGTGCCAGCAGTTACTCCCTCGGGACAGGAGACACCGGGGAGCTGTTTTTT. Protein product: CASSYSLGTGDTGELFF.

This clonotype was seen a few times. V gene TRBV9 combines with J gene TRBJ1-1; TRBD1 matches 7 bases. Germline V gene data show CDR1 as SGDLS and CDR2 as YYNGEE. J was trimmed by 6 bases and V by 4 bases; bases with no gene match: 9. This CDR3 contains 14 residues. This CDR3 reads CASSPRRGEAEAFF. As DNA, the CDR3 is TGTGCCAGCAGCCCCCGCAGGGGGGAGGCTGAAGCTTTCTTT.

V is TRBV7-6 and J is TRBJ2-5, with 7 bases fitting TRBD2. CDR3 size: 14 residues. CDR1 and CDR2 from the germline V gene are SGHVS and FNYEAQ. The ends lost 1 base at V and 5 bases at J; junction bases unmatched: 4. Written as DNA, the CDR3 is TGTGCCAGCAGCTTAGTTAGTAGCGGGGAGACCCAGTACTTC. Translating gives CASSLVSSGETQYF. The whole variable domain, remainder taken from reference TRBV7-6 and TRBJ2-5, is GAGVSQSPRYKVTKRGQDVALRCDPISGHVSLYWYRQALGQGPEFLTYFNYEAQQDKSGLPNDRFSAERPEGSISTLTIQRTEQRDSAMYRCASSLVSSGETQYFGPGTRLLVL.

This clonotype was found a few times. The J gene is TRBJ2-3, the V gene TRBV7-9; D may match TRBD1 or TRBD2 (6 bases each). Trimming removed 5 bases from V and 1 base from J, with 19 bases in between. The CDR3 spans 17 residues. CDR1 is SEHNR and CDR2 is FQNEAQ in the germline V gene (reference sequence). CDR3 loop: CASSPPRGAGGTDTQYF. CDR3 coding DNA: TGTGCCAGCAGCCCGCCGAGGGGGGCCGGGGGCACAGATACGCAGTATTTT.

This clonotype was observed a single time. This rearrangement joins TRBV6-5 to TRBJ2-3; TRBD2 matches at 10 bases. The CDR3 is 18 amino acids. J lost 0 bases, V lost 0 bases, and 6 bases had no gene match. Germline CDR1 and CDR2: MNHEY and SVGAGI. CDR3 sequence: CASSYSRLAGVSTDTQYF. In DNA form, the CDR3 reads TGTGCCAGCAGTTACTCGCGGCTAGCGGGGGTTAGCACAGATACGCAGTATTTT.